These T cell receptor beta chains were read from a single sample in a study of cytomegalovirus exposure and HLA in healthy donors. Assay: immunoSEQ multiplex PCR; the TCRdb copy retains only in-frame clones and omits some. The repertoire consists of tens of thousands of clones, with over 75% occurring once and the leading ten covering roughly 12%. Sequencing used PBMCs. The receptors shown here come from a woman aged 25 to 39 in good health and CMV-seropositive. CDR3s include the opening cysteine and the closing phenylalanine or tryptophan. Each record gives: V gene, J gene, D gene, clone size, CDR3 protein, CDR3 DNA. D genes are given only for firm matches. Clone size is given for some rows only: seen once, a few or many times, or a class if the clone is expanded.

V: TRBV19; J: TRBJ1-1; D: .; size: .; CDR3: CASRGGANENTEAFF; DNA: TGTGCCAGTCGAGGGGGAGCTAATGAGAACACTGAAGCTTTCTTT
V: TRBV29-1; J: TRBJ2-2; D: TRBD1; size: .; CDR3: CSGRQGLPPGELFF; DNA: TGCAGCGGACGACAGGGCCTACCACCCGGGGAGCTGTTTTTT
V: TRBV7-9; J: TRBJ2-7; D: .; size: .; CDR3: CASSPGAYEQYF; DNA: TGTGCCAGCAGCCCAGGGGCCTACGAGCAGTACTTC
V: TRBV27; J: TRBJ2-7; D: .; size: .; CDR3: CASSFVGQLSYEQYF; DNA: TGTGCCAGCAGTTTTGTAGGACAGCTCAGTTACGAGCAGTACTTC
V: TRBV11-2; J: TRBJ2-1; D: TRBD1; size: .; CDR3: CASSSGTANEQFF; DNA: TGTGCCAGCAGTTCAGGGACAGCCAATGAGCAGTTCTTC
V: TRBV9; J: TRBJ2-1; D: .; size: .; CDR3: CASSVGPGGEQFF; DNA: TGTGCCAGCAGCGTGGGGCCCGGCGGTGAGCAGTTCTTC
V: TRBV5-1; J: TRBJ2-7; D: .; size: once; CDR3: CASSLASQGGEQYF; DNA: TGCGCCAGCAGCTTGGCCTCTCAGGGTGGCGAGCAGTACTTC
V: TRBV4-2; J: TRBJ2-5; D: .; size: .; CDR3: CASSQVGLQETQYF; DNA: TGTGCCAGCAGCCAAGTGGGCCTACAAGAGACCCAGTACTTC
V: TRBV4-1; J: TRBJ1-4; D: .; size: .; CDR3: CASSQARAGATNEKLFF; DNA: TGCGCCAGCAGCCAAGCAAGGGCAGGGGCAACTAATGAAAAACTGTTTTTT
V: TRBV4-2; J: TRBJ2-3; D: TRBD2; size: .; CDR3: CASSQRDFSGRSTDTQYF; DNA: TGTGCCAGCAGCCAACGGGATTTTAGCGGGAGGAGCACAGATACGCAGTATTTT
V: TRBV27; J: TRBJ1-5; D: .; size: .; CDR3: CASSQQGSQPQHF; DNA: TGTGCCAGCAGTCAACAGGGTAGTCAGCCCCAGCATTTT
V: TRBV21-1; J: TRBJ2-1; D: .; size: .; CDR3: CASSKEGGPFPHNEQFF; DNA: TGTGCCAGCAGCAAGGAGGGAGGGCCCTTCCCTCACAATGAGCAGTTCTTC
V: TRBV5-1; J: TRBJ2-7; D: TRBD1; size: .; CDR3: CASSLGGTGYEQYF; DNA: TGCGCCAGCAGCTTGGGAGGGACAGGTTACGAGCAGTACTTC
V: TRBV18; J: TRBJ1-2; D: .; size: .; CDR3: CASSRNTGNWATGYTF; DNA: TGTGCCAGCTCGCGGAACACAGGGAACTGGGCTACTGGCTACACCTTC
V: TRBV7-6; J: TRBJ2-1; D: TRBD2; size: .; CDR3: CASSLAGGGFPGNEQFF; DNA: TGTGCCAGCAGCTTAGCCGGCGGGGGGTTCCCCGGCAATGAGCAGTTCTTC
V: TRBV10-1; J: TRBJ1-1; D: .; size: .; CDR3: CASTRTRRSSEAFF; DNA: TGCGCCAGCACGCGGACTCGTCGGTCATCTGAAGCTTTCTTT
V: TRBV5-1; J: TRBJ1-1; D: .; size: .; CDR3: CASSLNSKSTEAFF; DNA: TGCGCCAGCAGCTTAAATAGCAAGTCCACTGAAGCTTTCTTT
V: TRBV6-5; J: TRBJ2-5; D: .; size: .; CDR3: CASSLGNRETQYF; DNA: TGTGCCAGCAGTCTGGGCAACCGGGAGACCCAGTACTTC
V: TRBV6-1; J: TRBJ1-2; D: .; size: few; CDR3: CASSEQYTGDYGYTF; DNA: TGTGCCAGCAGTGAACAATACACAGGCGACTATGGCTACACCTTC
V: TRBV27; J: TRBJ2-2; D: TRBD2; size: .; CDR3: CASSLREGSTGELFF; DNA: TGTGCCAGCAGTTTAAGGGAGGGAAGCACCGGGGAGCTGTTTTTT
V: TRBV28; J: TRBJ2-7; D: .; size: .; CDR3: CASSLRGEQYF; DNA: TGTGCCAGCAGTCTCCGCGGGGAGCAGTACTTC
V: TRBV5-8; J: TRBJ2-5; D: .; size: .; CDR3: CASSRAGMAGAPQETQYF; DNA: TGTGCCAGCAGCCGCGCGGGTATGGCAGGGGCCCCTCAAGAGACCCAGTACTTC
V: TRBV2; J: TRBJ2-1; D: TRBD2; size: .; CDR3: CASSEVAGFLYNEQFF; DNA: TGTGCCAGCAGTGAGGTAGCGGGATTTCTTTACAATGAGCAGTTCTTC
V: TRBV10-3; J: TRBJ2-7; D: TRBD2; size: once; CDR3: CAIRGLDEQYF; DNA: TGTGCCATCCGAGGACTAGACGAGCAGTACTTC
V: TRBV10-1; J: TRBJ1-2; D: .; size: few; CDR3: CASSDRVDYGYTF; DNA: TGCGCCAGCAGTGACAGGGTGGACTATGGCTACACCTTC
V: TRBV27; J: TRBJ1-1; D: .; size: .; CDR3: CASNREGMNTEAFF; DNA: TGTGCCAGCAACAGGGAAGGGATGAACACTGAAGCTTTCTTT
V: TRBV27; J: TRBJ2-2; D: TRBD1; size: .; CDR3: CASSVNRGNGELFF; DNA: TGTGCCAGCAGTGTAAACAGGGGGAACGGGGAGCTGTTTTTT
V: TRBV5-1; J: TRBJ2-2; D: .; size: .; CDR3: CASSNSGAGELFF; DNA: TGCGCCAGCAGTAACTCGGGGGCCGGGGAGCTGTTTTTT
V: TRBV5-6; J: TRBJ1-4; D: .; size: .; CDR3: CASSLVGGTREKLFF; DNA: TGTGCCAGCAGCTTGGTGGGGGGGACAAGAGAAAAACTGTTTTTT
V: TRBV10-2; J: TRBJ2-7; D: .; size: .; CDR3: CASYGTRNSYEQYF; DNA: TGCGCCAGCTACGGGACACGAAACTCCTACGAGCAGTACTTC
V: TRBV14; J: TRBJ2-7; D: .; size: .; CDR3: CASSHAGNEQYF; DNA: TGTGCCAGCAGCCACGCGGGCAACGAGCAGTACTTC
V: TRBV2; J: TRBJ2-7; D: .; size: .; CDR3: CASKQGYEQYF; DNA: TGTGCCAGCAAACAGGGCTACGAGCAGTACTTC
V: TRBV4-1; J: TRBJ2-4; D: TRBD1; size: .; CDR3: CASSQATDRVLAKNIQYF; DNA: TGCGCCAGCAGCCAAGCAACCGACAGGGTACTAGCCAAAAACATTCAGTACTTC
V: TRBV7-2; J: TRBJ2-7; D: .; size: .; CDR3: CASSLAARASATEPEYEQYF; DNA: TGTGCCAGCAGCTTAGCAGCGAGGGCCAGTGCGACGGAACCGGAATACGAGCAGTACTTC
V: TRBV7-9; J: TRBJ2-3; D: .; size: .; CDR3: CASTTNTDTQYF; DNA: TGTGCCAGCACGACTAACACAGATACGCAGTATTTT
V: TRBV25-1; J: TRBJ1-2; D: TRBD1; size: .; CDR3: CASSGIGQGNGYTF; DNA: TGTGCCAGCAGTGGAATTGGACAGGGCAATGGCTACACCTTC
V: TRBV7-3; J: TRBJ2-1; D: TRBD2; size: .; CDR3: CASSLSSGREQFF; DNA: TGTGCCAGCAGCTTAAGTAGCGGGAGGGAGCAGTTCTTC
V: TRBV13; J: TRBJ2-1; D: TRBD2; size: .; CDR3: CASSPRQIETSGVKNEQFF; DNA: TGTGCCAGCAGCCCCAGACAGATAGAGACTAGCGGCGTAAAGAATGAGCAGTTCTTC
V: TRBV10-1; J: TRBJ2-3; D: TRBD2; size: .; CDR3: CASQTSGTDTQYF; DNA: TGCGCCAGCCAGACTAGCGGGACAGATACGCAGTATTTT
V: TRBV5-1; J: TRBJ2-5; D: TRBD1; size: .; CDR3: CASSIGDSTQETQYF; DNA: TGCGCCAGCAGCATTGGGGACAGTACCCAAGAGACCCAGTACTTC
V: TRBV30; J: TRBJ1-1; D: .; size: .; CDR3: CAWSTGINYEMNTEAFF; DNA: TGTGCCTGGAGTACAGGGATTAACTACGAGATGAACACTGAAGCTTTCTTT
V: TRBV7-9; J: TRBJ2-2; D: .; size: .; CDR3: CASSLVKNTGELFF; DNA: TGTGCCAGCAGCTTAGTTAAGAACACCGGGGAGCTGTTTTTT
V: TRBV6-1; J: TRBJ2-7; D: TRBD1; size: .; CDR3: CASSTTGGSYEQYF; DNA: TGTGCCAGCAGTACCACAGGGGGCAGCTACGAGCAGTACTTC
V: TRBV5-5; J: TRBJ1-2; D: .; size: .; CDR3: CASLARGGNGYTF; DNA: TGTGCCAGCTTGGCGCGGGGCGGTAATGGCTACACCTTC
V: TRBV9; J: TRBJ2-1; D: .; size: .; CDR3: CASSVEPGRANEQFF; DNA: TGTGCCAGCAGCGTAGAACCCGGGCGGGCCAATGAGCAGTTCTTC
V: TRBV28; J: TRBJ1-1; D: .; size: .; CDR3: CASRSGIMNTEAFF; DNA: TGTGCCAGCAGGTCAGGTATCATGAATACTGAAGCTTTCTTT
V: TRBV28; J: TRBJ2-3; D: .; size: .; CDR3: CASSSSQRYRVTDTQYF; DNA: TGTGCCAGCAGTTCCTCACAGCGATACAGGGTCACAGATACGCAGTATTTT
V: TRBV19; J: TRBJ1-5; D: .; size: .; CDR3: CASSATGQGRNQPQHF; DNA: TGTGCCAGTAGTGCCACAGGGCAGGGGCGCAATCAGCCCCAGCATTTT